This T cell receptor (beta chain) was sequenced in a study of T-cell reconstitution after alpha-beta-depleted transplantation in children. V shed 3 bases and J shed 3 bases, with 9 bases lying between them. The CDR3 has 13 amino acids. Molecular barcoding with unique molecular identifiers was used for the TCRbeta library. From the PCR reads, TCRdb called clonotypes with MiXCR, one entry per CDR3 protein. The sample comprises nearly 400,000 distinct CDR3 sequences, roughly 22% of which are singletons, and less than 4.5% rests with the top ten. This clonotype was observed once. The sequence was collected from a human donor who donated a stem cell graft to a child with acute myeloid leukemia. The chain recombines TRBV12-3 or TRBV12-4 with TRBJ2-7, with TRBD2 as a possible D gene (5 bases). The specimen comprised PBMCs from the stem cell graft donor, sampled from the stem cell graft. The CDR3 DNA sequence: TGTGCCAGCAGTTTCGGGAACCTCTACGAGCAGTACTTC. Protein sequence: CASSFGNLYEQYF.